This paragraph reports one T cell receptor (beta chain). Its specificity is not known. These data belong to a study of cytomegalovirus exposure and HLA in healthy donors. There are 15 residues in the CDR3. V was clipped by 6 bases and J by 3 bases; unmatched bases: 5. Germline lookup yields CDR1 KGHSH and CDR2 LQKENI. Study-wide results and caveats: As a later analysis revealed, the rate of TCR association differed by HLA locus, with DRB1 most and HLA-C fewest. Most sequenced TCRs were rare (though some public TCRs occurred in many donors). Later analysis demonstrated an association between a missense DCLRE1C variant and TCR beta V- and J-gene trimming.

Primers for the PCR totalled 60 Vbeta and 13 Jbeta. As handled by the study authors: An analysis performed later counted roughly 80 million unique TCR beta chains (roughly 10 million of them shared). Profiling relied on immunoSEQ multiplex PCR, and the TCRdb table lists in-frame clones only, not all of them. The V and J calls and clone size are taken from that table; D and trimming were inferred from the DNA. The sample has about 190,000 clones; almost 80% are singletons. This chain joins TRBV18 and TRBJ1-4, with TRBD1 matching 9 bases. This TCR was recovered from a young woman in good health and CMV-seronegative. The sequencing sample was made of PBMCs. The DNA of the CDR3 is TGTGCCAGCTCCCAAGGACAGGGGCCTAATGAAAAACTGTTTTTT. This sequence encodes CASSQGQGPNEKLFF. Using reference TRBV18 and TRBJ1-4 for the parts outside the CDR3, the full variable domain is NAGVMQNPRHLVRRRGQEARLRCSPMKGHSHVYWYRQLPEEGLKFMVYLQKENIIDESGMPKERFSAEFPKEGPSILRIQQVVRGDSAAYFCASSQGQGPNEKLFFGSGTQLSVL.